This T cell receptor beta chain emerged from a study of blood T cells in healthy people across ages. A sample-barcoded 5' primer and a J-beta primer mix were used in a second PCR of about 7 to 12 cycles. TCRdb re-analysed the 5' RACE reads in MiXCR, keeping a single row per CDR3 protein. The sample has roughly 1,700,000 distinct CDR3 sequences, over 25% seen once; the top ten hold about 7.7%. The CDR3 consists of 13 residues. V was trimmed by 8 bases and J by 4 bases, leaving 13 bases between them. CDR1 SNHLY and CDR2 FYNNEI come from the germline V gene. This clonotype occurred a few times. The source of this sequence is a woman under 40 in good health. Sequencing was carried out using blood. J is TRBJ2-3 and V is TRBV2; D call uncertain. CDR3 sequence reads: CASCAVRADTQYF. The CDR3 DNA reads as TGTGCCAGCTGTGCAGTTAGGGCAGATACGCAGTATTTT.